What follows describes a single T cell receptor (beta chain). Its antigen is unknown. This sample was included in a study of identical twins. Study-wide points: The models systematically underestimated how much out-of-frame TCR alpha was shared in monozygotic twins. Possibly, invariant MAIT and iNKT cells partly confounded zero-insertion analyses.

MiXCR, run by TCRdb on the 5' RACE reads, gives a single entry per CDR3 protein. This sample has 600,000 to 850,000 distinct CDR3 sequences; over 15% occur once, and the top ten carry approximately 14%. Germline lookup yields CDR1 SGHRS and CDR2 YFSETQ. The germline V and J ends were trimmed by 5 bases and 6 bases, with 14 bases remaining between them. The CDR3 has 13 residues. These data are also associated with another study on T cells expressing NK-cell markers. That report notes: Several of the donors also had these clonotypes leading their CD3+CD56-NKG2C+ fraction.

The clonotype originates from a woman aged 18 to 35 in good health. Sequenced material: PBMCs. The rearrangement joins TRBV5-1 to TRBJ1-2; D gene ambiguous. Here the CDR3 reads CASRGSALDGYTF. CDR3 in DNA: TGCGCCAGCAGAGGGTCAGCTCTAGATGGCTACACCTTC. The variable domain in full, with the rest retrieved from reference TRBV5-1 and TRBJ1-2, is KAGVTQTPRYLIKTRGQQVTLSCSPISGHRSVSWYQQTPGQGLQFLFEYFSETQRNKGNFPGRFSGRQFSNSRSEMNVSTLELGDSALYLCASRGSALDGYTFGSGTRLTVV.